The clone carrying this TCR beta chain has just a few counts. What it binds is unknown. This sample was included in a study of radiotherapy plus CTLA-4 blockade in lung cancer. Study background: In approximately 17% of patients, objective responses were seen; 31% had disease control. Study-wide results and limits: Expansion in blood of tumor-derived TCR clones was seen after radiotherapy plus ipilimumab. Reportedly, early blood T cell clone dynamics best predicted response, with interferon-beta.

TCRdb keeps only in-frame clones here, not all; method: immunoSEQ multiplex PCR. The sample carries 40,000 to 45,000 clones, roughly 70% recorded once. V lost 5 bases, J lost 5 bases, and 7 bases lay in between. Germline CDR1 and CDR2: SGHNT and YYREEE (reference sequence). The CDR3 contains 12 residues. This clonotype was sampled from a human donor with non-small cell lung cancer who had stable disease on radiotherapy plus ipilimumab. The rearrangement joins TRBV5-4 to TRBJ2-2; D possibly corresponds to TRBD2 (5 bases). The material sequenced was peripheral blood, taken from a patient treated with radiotherapy plus ipilimumab. CDR3 sequence reads: CASRPGTGELFF. The CDR3 nucleotides are TGTGCCAGCAGGCCGGGAACCGGGGAGCTGTTTTTT.